This TCR beta chain was obtained from a study of T cell responses to AZD1222 COVID-19 vaccine. Findings and caveats of the study: The donor group comprised mostly white British people and more females; the analysis possibly underestimated clonal diversity. Regions 160-218 and 743-854 held dominance among vaccine-associated CD4 TCRs, which spanned spike. The reported proportion of spike-specific TCRs targeting unmutated variant regions was nearly half.

The CDR3 sequence is 15 residues long. Per the germline V gene, CDR1 is MRHNA and CDR2 is SNTAGT. With 6 bases clipped from V and 4 bases from J, the junction kept 7 bases outside the gene matches. Assay used: immunoSEQ multiplex PCR; TCRdb lists only in-frame clones, some missing. Of 110,000 or so clones listed, over 75% are singletons. With regard to this clone: Its cognate antigen is unknown.

Sequencing was performed on peripheral blood, taken on day 0 of MenACWY control vaccination. The chain carries TRBV6-4 and TRBJ1-1; TRBD1 matches 11 bases. This TCR was sampled from an adult in good health. The CDR3: CASSPKDRGLTEAFF. CDR3 bases: TGTGCCAGCAGCCCAAAGGACAGGGGGCTCACTGAAGCTTTCTTT.